These 17 T cell receptor beta chains originate from one sample sequenced in a study of blood T cell repertoires in COVID-19. Using immunoSEQ multiplex PCR, the repertoire was profiled, and TCRdb retains in-frame clones only, with some absent. The table has approximately 100,000 clones, roughly 92% seen once. Sample: peripheral blood. The receptors come from a man between 65 and 85 years old with acute or convalescent COVID-19.

This chain links TRBV5-1 with TRBJ1-1; D is possibly TRBD1 (5 bases). The length of the CDR3 is 14 residues. The V end lost 4 bases, the J end lost 1 base, and 11 bases lay between the germline ends. Germline loops: CDR1 SGHRS, CDR2 YFSETQ. The CDR3 loop is CASSPRAKNTEAFF. The DNA of the CDR3 is TGCGCCAGCAGCCCCAGGGCGAAGAACACTGAAGCTTTCTTT.

CDR3 bases: TGCGCCAGCAGCTTGAACAGACCACCAGATACGCAGTATTTT. Translation: CASSLNRPPDTQYF. This sequence joins TRBV5-1 and TRBJ2-3; D gene unclear. This CDR3 spans 14 amino acids. Germline loops: CDR1 SGHRS, CDR2 YFSETQ. The V gene lost 1 base and the J gene lost 4 bases, with 10 bases spanning the gap.

The V gene is TRBV4-2, the J gene TRBJ2-5, with 11 bases identical to TRBD1. The CDR3 extends over 16 amino acids. Unmatched junction bases numbered 6, after V lost 2 bases and J lost 4 bases. Germline lookup yields CDR1 LGHNA and CDR2 YNFKEQ. The CDR3 region has the DNA TGTGCCAGCAGCCAATTGACCGGGACAGGGGGAGAGACCCAGTACTTC. This sequence encodes CASSQLTGTGGETQYF.

The chain links TRBV30 to TRBJ1-6; 7 positions match TRBD1. The CDR3 spans 13 residues. V shed 4 bases, J shed 6 bases, and the junction held 3 bases outside the gene matches. Germline-derived CDR1 and CDR2 are GTSNPN and SVGIG (reference sequence). CDR3 sequence: CAWTQGGNSPLHF. The CDR3 DNA reads TGTGCCTGGACTCAGGGGGGTAATTCACCCCTCCACTTT.

Only one count was recorded for this clone. The V gene is TRBV10-3, the J gene TRBJ1-2, with D hard to call. This CDR3 region has 13 residues. Per the germline V gene, CDR1 is ENHRY and CDR2 is SYGVKD. Trimming left V 1 base short and J 5 bases short, with 8 bases between. In nucleotides, the CDR3 is TGTGCCATCAGTGAGTTTTTGGAGTATGGCTACACCTTC. It specifies CAISEFLEYGYTF.

The chain uses TRBV6-5 and TRBJ1-1; unclear D gene. The CDR3 is 14 residues long. Germline V gene lookup returns CDR1 MNHEY and CDR2 SVGAGI. The ends were cut back, 7 bases at V and 1 base at J, with 13 bases in the middle. The CDR3 nucleotides are TGTGCCAGCAAAAAACAACCAAGGAACACTGAAGCTTTCTTT. Its translation: CASKKQPRNTEAFF.

This clone was found once. CDR3 bases: TGTGCCAGCAGCCTCACAGGGGGGGGCACTGAAGCTTTCTTT. Translating gives CASSLTGGGTEAFF. This chain links TRBV6-2 or TRBV6-3 with TRBJ1-1; 8 positions agree with TRBD1. This CDR3 has 14 amino acids. Germline assignment: CDR1 MNHEY and CDR2 SVGEGT. J lost 4 bases, V lost 6 bases, and 7 bases had no gene match.

V gene TRBV7-8 combines with J gene TRBJ1-2, with TRBD1 as a possible D gene (6 bases). The V and J ends lost 1 base and 4 bases respectively, with 16 bases between them. CDR3 length: 16 residues. Germline V lookup: CDR1 SGHVS, CDR2 FQNEAQ. Written as DNA, the CDR3 is TGTGCCAGCAGCTTAGTCCCTGGGGGCAGTGGCTATGGCTACACCTTC. It yields the protein CASSLVPGGSGYGYTF.

Points on this clone: This CDR3 is also generated by other DNA sequences in the sample. The gene calls are TRBV27 and TRBJ1-5; D is undetermined. The CDR3 is 14 amino acids. Trimming took 2 bases from V and 2 from J, leaving 7 bases between them. In germline, CDR1 is MNHEY, CDR2 SMNVEV (reference sequence). This chain's CDR3 is CASSLVQGNQPQHF. In DNA, the CDR3 is TGTGCCAGCAGTTTAGTCCAGGGCAATCAGCCCCAGCATTTT.

This chain uses TRBV5-1 with TRBJ2-3, with TRBD1 identical over 7 bases. The length of the CDR3 is 13 residues. V lost 4 bases to trimming and J lost 9 bases; unmatched junction nucleotides: 8. CDR1 and CDR2 (germline): SGHRS, YFSETQ. This CDR3 is CASSPDRFGTQYF. CDR3 coding DNA: TGCGCCAGCAGCCCGGACAGGTTTGGCACGCAGTATTTT.

This chain joins TRBV11-2 and TRBJ1-1; D is perhaps TRBD1 (6 bases). CDR1 and CDR2 from the germline V gene are SGHAT and FQNNGV. Trimming took off 5 bases at V and 0 bases at J, with 13 bases between the two ends. The CDR3 runs to 15 residues. The CDR3 protein is CASSPAGVMNTEAFF. The CDR3 bases are TGTGCCAGCAGCCCCGCAGGGGTCATGAACACTGAAGCTTTCTTT.

The gene calls are TRBV11-2 and TRBJ2-2, with TRBD2 identical over 11 bases. This CDR3 is built from 14 residues. Germline-derived CDR1 and CDR2 are SGHAT and FQNNGV. The V segment lost 5 bases and the J segment 5 bases; nucleotides outside the gene matches: 1. CDR3 loop: CASSRTSGTGELFF. The CDR3 DNA is TGTGCCAGCAGCCGGACTAGCGGGACCGGGGAGCTGTTTTTT.

The chain combines TRBV28 with TRBJ2-3; no clear D gene. This CDR3 contains 11 residues. CDR1 MDHEN and CDR2 SYDVKM come from the germline V gene. V lost 5 bases, J lost 5 bases, and 5 bases lay in between. The CDR3 nucleotides read TGTGCCAGCAGTCTCAGAGATACGCAGTATTTT. Its translation: CASSLRDTQYF.

The chain uses TRBV5-1 and TRBJ1-1; the D gene is possibly TRBD1 (5 bases). CDR1 is SGHRS and CDR2 is YFSETQ in the germline V gene. The CDR3 is 15 amino acids. V gave up 2 bases and J gave up 1 base, with 12 bases separating them. CDR3 DNA: TGCGCCAGCAGCTTTACCGGGACTCAGAACACTGAAGCTTTCTTT. It specifies CASSFTGTQNTEAFF.

The chain combines TRBV11-2 with TRBJ2-7; D is perhaps TRBD1 (6 bases). CDR1 SGHAT and CDR2 FQNNGV come from the germline V gene. The CDR3 has 14 residues. V was cut by 5 bases and J by 2 bases, with 13 bases left in between. The CDR3 DNA sequence: TGTGCCAGCAGCAATCAGACAGGTCCCTACGAGCAGTACTTC. It translates to CASSNQTGPYEQYF.

The genes are TRBV7-6 and TRBJ1-6; D uncertain. Trimming shortened V by 0 bases and J by 8 bases, and 5 bases separated the two germline ends. The CDR3 extends over 13 amino acids. Germline loops: CDR1 SGHVS, CDR2 FNYEAQ. CDR3 amino acids: CASSLAPDSPLHF. The CDR3 region has the DNA TGTGCCAGCAGCTTAGCTCCAGATTCACCCCTCCACTTT.

This chain joins TRBV27 and TRBJ2-2; the match to TRBD2 covers 7 bases. The CDR3 spans 14 residues. Trimming removed 2 bases from V and 6 bases from J; junction bases left unmatched: 3. CDR1 MNHEY and CDR2 SMNVEV come from the germline V gene (reference sequence). CDR3 DNA sequence: TGTGCCAGCAGTTTAAGTGGGGGGGCCGGGGAGCTGTTTTTT. Protein sequence: CASSLSGGAGELFF.